The source of this TCR beta chain is a study of T-cell reconstitution after alpha-beta-depleted transplantation in children. Many counts were recorded for this clonotype. A TCRbeta library incorporating unique molecular identifiers was prepared. TCRdb analysed the PCR reads with MiXCR anew, one entry per CDR3 protein. The sample includes 200,000 or so distinct CDR3 sequences, approximately 8.4% of them seen just once. Trimming took off 4 bases at V and 9 bases at J, with 15 bases between the two ends. This CDR3 is built from 14 residues. The V gene's germline CDR1 is KGHDR and CDR2 SFDVKD. This receptor was taken from a male patient between 2 and 15 years old who had a stem cell transplant for acute myeloid leukemia, so the T cells may come from the graft donor. Here the sequenced sample was PBMCs, mostly from graft donor cells, taken 360 days after TCRalphabeta/CD19-depleted stem cell transplant. The V and J genes are TRBV24-1 and TRBJ2-1; D remains unclear. The CDR3 protein is CATSDWRSGVEQFF. DNA of the CDR3: TGTGCCACCAGTGACTGGAGATCAGGTGTTGAGCAGTTCTTC.